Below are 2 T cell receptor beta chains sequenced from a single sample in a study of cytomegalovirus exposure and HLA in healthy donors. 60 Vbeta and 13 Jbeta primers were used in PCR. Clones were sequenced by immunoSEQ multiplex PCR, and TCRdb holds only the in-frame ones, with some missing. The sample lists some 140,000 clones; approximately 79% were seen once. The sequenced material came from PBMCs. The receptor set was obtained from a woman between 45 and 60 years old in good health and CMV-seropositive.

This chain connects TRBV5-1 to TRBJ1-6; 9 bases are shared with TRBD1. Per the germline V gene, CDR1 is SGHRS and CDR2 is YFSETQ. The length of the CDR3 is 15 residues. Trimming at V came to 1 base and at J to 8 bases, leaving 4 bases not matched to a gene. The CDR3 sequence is CASSLSGQGYSPLHF. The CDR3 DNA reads TGCGCCAGCAGCTTGTCGGGACAGGGTTATTCACCCCTCCACTTT.

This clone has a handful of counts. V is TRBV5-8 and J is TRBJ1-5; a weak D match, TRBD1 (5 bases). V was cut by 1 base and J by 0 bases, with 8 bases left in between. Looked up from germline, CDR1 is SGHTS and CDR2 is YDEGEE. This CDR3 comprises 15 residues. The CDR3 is CASSLRQGSNQPQHF. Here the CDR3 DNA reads TGTGCCAGCAGCTTGCGTCAGGGTAGCAATCAGCCCCAGCATTTT.